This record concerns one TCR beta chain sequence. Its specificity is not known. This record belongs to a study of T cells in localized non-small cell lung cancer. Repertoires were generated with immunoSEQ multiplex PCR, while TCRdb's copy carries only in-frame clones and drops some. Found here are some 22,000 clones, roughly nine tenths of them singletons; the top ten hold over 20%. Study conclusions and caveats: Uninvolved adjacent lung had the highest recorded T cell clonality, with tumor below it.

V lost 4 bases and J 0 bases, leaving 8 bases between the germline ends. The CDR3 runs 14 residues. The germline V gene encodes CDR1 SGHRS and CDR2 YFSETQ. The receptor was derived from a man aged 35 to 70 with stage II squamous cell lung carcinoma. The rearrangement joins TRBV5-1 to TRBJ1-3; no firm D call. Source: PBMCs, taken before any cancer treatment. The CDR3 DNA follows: TGCGCCAGCAGCCTTGACAACTCTGGAAACACCATATATTTT. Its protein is CASSLDNSGNTIYF. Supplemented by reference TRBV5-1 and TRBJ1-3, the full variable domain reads KAGVTQTPRYLIKTRGQQVTLSCSPISGHRSVSWYQQTPGQGLQFLFEYFSETQRNKGNFPGRFSGRQFSNSRSEMNVSTLELGDSALYLCASSLDNSGNTIYFGEGSWLTVV.